This TCR beta chain was found in a study of blood T cell repertoires in COVID-19. Study-wide context: Italy, Spain and the United States were the sources of the convalescent and acute COVID-19 samples.

This clone has a handful of counts. The germline CDR1 and CDR2 sequences are ENHRY and SYGVKD. V gave up 7 bases and J gave up 4 bases, with 21 bases separating them. This CDR3 has 16 amino acids. Two negative PCRs, clearance, or symptom resolution characterized the recovered Cohort 3 donors. Original data processing: Using reference gene primer amplification, nucleated cell counts were estimated. Here immunoSEQ multiplex PCR was the method, and the copy in TCRdb shows in-frame clones only, minus some. The V and J calls and clone size come from that table; D and trimming were worked out from the DNA. Counted here are 200,000 to 250,000 clones, roughly 85% occurring once; the ten biggest clones make up 11%.

The J gene is TRBJ2-3, the V gene TRBV10-3, with D maybe TRBD1 (5 bases). This TCR came from a man aged 25-45 years who had recovered from COVID-19. The sequencing sample was made of PBMCs or T cells enriched from blood (not recorded which). CDR3 in DNA: TGTGCCATCACCCTCGACGGTGGGGCACCTTCAGATACGCAGTATTTT. Its protein is CAITLDGGAPSDTQYF.